Each of the 30 T cell receptor beta chains below was sequenced from the same sample in a study of CD8 T cells in Susac syndrome. The RNA, about 0.5 to 1 ug, was put through reverse transcription using random hexamers. TCRdb called the immunoSEQ multiplex PCR reads again in MiXCR, with one record for every CDR3 protein. The table records around 150,000 distinct CDR3 sequences, 95% of them present only once. Sequencing used CD8+ T cells from PBMCs. All receptors come from a human donor with Susac syndrome.

For the CDR3, the DNA is TGCAGTGCTAGATGGCTAGCGGAGAGCACAGATACGCAGTATTTT. Amino acids: CSARWLAESTDTQYF. The chain employs TRBV20-1 and TRBJ2-3; 7 bases map to TRBD2. V trimming: 2 bases; J trimming: 0 bases; junction bases outside the gene matches: 5. This CDR3 is built from 15 residues. CDR1 and CDR2 (germline): DFQATT, SNEGSKA (reference sequence).

This chain joins TRBV4-1 and TRBJ2-1; 11 bases are shared with TRBD2. V dropped 2 bases and J dropped 6; count of bases not matched to a gene: 6. CDR1 is MGHRA and CDR2 is YSYEKL in the germline V gene. The CDR3 length is 16 residues. CDR3 coding DNA: TGCGCCAGCAGCCAAATCGGGACTAGCGGACCCAATGAGCAGTTCTTC. Translation gives CASSQIGTSGPNEQFF.

The chain carries TRBV12-3 or TRBV12-4 and TRBJ2-7; D gene uncertain. Trimming left V 4 bases short and J 2 bases short, with 9 bases between. The CDR3 runs 13 residues. The CDR3 region is CASSYGDTYEQYF. As DNA, the CDR3 is TGTGCCAGCAGTTATGGAGATACCTACGAGCAGTACTTC.

This clonotype was seen only once. This chain joins TRBV10-1 and TRBJ2-7, with D tentatively TRBD1 (5 bases). Per germline, CDR1 WNHNN and CDR2 SYGVQD (reference sequence). The CDR3 contains 13 residues. The V end lost 3 bases, the J end lost 2 bases, and 8 bases lay between the germline ends. The CDR3 sequence: CASSDRVPYEQYF. CDR3 nucleotides: TGCGCCAGCAGTGACAGGGTGCCCTACGAGCAGTACTTC.

The V and J genes are TRBV9 and TRBJ1-5; tentative D call: TRBD1 (6 bases). Germline V gene lookup returns CDR1 SGDLS and CDR2 YYNGEE. Deletions cut 0 bases from V and 2 bases from J, with 9 bases between. The CDR3 is 15 residues long. CDR3 sequence (DNA): TGTGCCAGCAGCGTAGGCGGGGGCGGCAATCAGCCCCAGCATTTT. Protein: CASSVGGGGNQPQHF.

This clonotype was seen a single time. The chain links TRBV27 to TRBJ2-5; no firm D call. The germline V and J ends were trimmed by 2 bases and 2 bases, with 6 bases remaining between them. The CDR3 totals 13 residues. The germline CDR1 and CDR2 sequences are MNHEY and SMNVEV (reference sequence). The CDR3 nucleotides are TGTGCCAGCAGTTTACACCCTCAAGAGACCCAGTACTTC. Its protein product is CASSLHPQETQYF.

This chain connects TRBV20-1 to TRBJ1-3; tentative D call: TRBD1 (6 bases). V was clipped by 0 bases and J by 5 bases, with 14 bases between them. CDR1 is DFQATT, CDR2 SNEGSKA, per germline (reference sequence). The CDR3 spans 15 residues. The DNA of the CDR3 is TGCAGTGCTAGAGATTTACCGGACAGCAGAAACACCATATATTTT. Its translation is CSARDLPDSRNTIYF.

The rearrangement links TRBV19 to TRBJ2-3; TRBD2 matches at 9 bases. Germline V gene lookup returns CDR1 LNHDA and CDR2 SQIVND (reference sequence). The CDR3 is made up of 16 amino acids. Losses at the gene ends were 4 bases for V and 2 bases for J; bases not matched to a gene: 7. The CDR3 protein is CASSTMTSGNTDTQYF. DNA of the CDR3: TGTGCCAGTAGTACCATGACTAGCGGAAACACAGATACGCAGTATTTT.

The J gene is TRBJ1-2, the V gene TRBV27; maybe TRBD1 (6 bases). Looked up from germline, CDR1 is MNHEY and CDR2 is SMNVEV (reference sequence). The CDR3 loop spans 15 amino acids. V shed 0 bases and J shed 4 bases, with 12 bases lying between them. Written as DNA, the CDR3 is TGTGCCAGCAGTTTATCGATCAGGGGACCCTATGGCTACACCTTC. This translates into CASSLSIRGPYGYTF.

The chain combines TRBV7-9 with TRBJ2-1, with 9 bases that match TRBD1. The V gene's germline CDR1 is SEHNR and CDR2 FQNEAQ (reference sequence). The CDR3 is made up of 14 amino acids. V gave up 5 bases and J gave up 6 bases; unmatched junction bases: 5. CDR3 in amino acids: CASSRTGVGNEQFF. The CDR3 region has the DNA TGTGCCAGCAGCCGGACAGGGGTGGGCAATGAGCAGTTCTTC.

This chain connects TRBV4-1 to TRBJ1-2, with 10 bases aligning to TRBD1. Germline trimming cut 1 base from V and 4 bases from J; bases unmatched to any gene: 12. Germline-derived CDR1 and CDR2 are MGHRA and YSYEKL. CDR3 length: 18 amino acids. DNA for the CDR3: TGCGCCAGCAGCCAAGTCATGTCCGGACAGGGGGAAAGCTATGGCTACACCTTC. Its translation: CASSQVMSGQGESYGYTF.

The CDR3 sequence: CASSYSISSGELFF. The CDR3 nucleotides are TGTGCCAGCAGTTACTCGATTTCCTCCGGGGAGCTGTTTTTT. The chain uses TRBV6-5 and TRBJ2-2; D gene uncertain. Per germline, CDR1 MNHEY and CDR2 SVGAGI. V lost 0 bases and J lost 6, with 8 bases in between. This CDR3 region has 14 residues.

This chain uses TRBV4-1 with TRBJ2-7; D call uncertain. V was cut by 4 bases and J by 2 bases, with 9 bases left in between. The germline CDR1 and CDR2 sequences are MGHRA and YSYEKL. There are 13 residues in the CDR3. CDR3 nucleotides: TGCGCCAGCAGCCCCTCGGCCACCTACGAGCAGTACTTC. Amino acids: CASSPSATYEQYF.

CDR3 residues: CATSDPTGPNTGELFF. The CDR3 DNA sequence: TGTGCCACCAGTGACCCGACGGGGCCGAACACCGGGGAGCTGTTTTTT. The chain carries TRBV24-1 and TRBJ2-2; D tentatively reads TRBD1 or TRBD2 (5 bases each). Trimming removed 4 bases at V and 0 bases at J, with 11 bases between. The CDR3 runs to 16 residues. The germline V gene has CDR1 KGHDR and CDR2 SFDVKD.

The rearrangement uses TRBV20-1 and TRBJ1-5; tentatively, D is TRBD1 (5 bases). Trimming stripped 2 bases from V and 0 bases from J, with 8 bases between. This CDR3 comprises 14 residues. Germline CDR1 DFQATT, CDR2 SNEGSKA (reference sequence). The DNA of the CDR3 is TGCAGTGCTAGACAGGGATATAGCAATCAGCCCCAGCATTTT. Protein: CSARQGYSNQPQHF.

The chain couples TRBV9 to TRBJ2-1; 9 positions agree with TRBD2. The V segment lost 4 bases and the J segment 0 bases; nucleotides outside the gene matches: 8. CDR3 length: 17 amino acids. Germline V gives CDR1 SGDLS, CDR2 YYNGEE. The CDR3 loop reads CASSRAGGLGSYNEQFF. The CDR3 coding sequence is TGTGCCAGCAGCAGGGCGGGAGGGCTTGGCTCCTACAATGAGCAGTTCTTC.

This chain joins TRBV4-1 and TRBJ2-1; 7 bases fit TRBD2. J gave up 6 bases and V 0 bases, and 5 bases lay outside the gene matches. The CDR3 length is 15 residues. Germline CDR1 MGHRA, CDR2 YSYEKL. CDR3 loop: CASSQEGLVLNEQFF. The CDR3 DNA sequence: TGCGCCAGCAGCCAAGAAGGACTAGTTCTCAATGAGCAGTTCTTC.

This chain joins TRBV24-1 and TRBJ1-5; unclear D gene. This CDR3 has 12 amino acids. V lost 3 bases and J lost 7, with 6 bases in between. Per the germline V gene, CDR1 is KGHDR and CDR2 is SFDVKD. CDR3: CATSDPGQPQHF. In DNA, the CDR3 is TGTGCCACCAGTGATCCGGGGCAGCCCCAGCATTTT.

The chain links TRBV2 to TRBJ2-5; weak D call: TRBD1 (5 bases). V gave up 7 bases and J gave up 4 bases, with 19 bases separating them. Germline V gene sequence: CDR1 SNHLY, CDR2 FYNNEI. The length of the CDR3 is 15 residues. The CDR3 sequence is CASTPETGLSETQYF. The CDR3 DNA reads as TGTGCCAGCACCCCAGAAACAGGATTATCAGAGACCCAGTACTTC.

V and J are TRBV11-1 and TRBJ2-7; 12 nucleotides line up with TRBD2. The CDR3 is 21 amino acids. The J segment lost 0 bases and the V segment lost 1 base, leaving 16 bases of the junction unmatched. Germline values: CDR1 SGHAT, CDR2 FQDESV (reference sequence). The CDR3 loop is CASSLVPPWLAGGDPSYEQYF. For the CDR3, the DNA is TGTGCCAGCAGCTTAGTCCCCCCCTGGCTAGCGGGAGGGGATCCCTCCTACGAGCAGTACTTC.

This clonotype occurred once. The chain employs TRBV27 and TRBJ2-7; a possible D gene is TRBD2 (5 bases). The CDR3 length is 14 residues. V lost 5 bases, J lost 9 bases, and 20 bases lay in between. Germline V gene data show CDR1 as MNHEY and CDR2 as SMNVEV (reference sequence). The CDR3 is CASSPTPAGRAQYF. DNA of the CDR3: TGTGCCAGCAGTCCCACCCCCGCGGGTCGTGCGCAGTACTTC.

V usage is TRBV9 and J usage is TRBJ1-2, with TRBD1 matching 7 bases. V was clipped by 3 bases and J by 5 bases; unmatched bases: 4. CDR3 length equals 13 residues. Per germline, CDR1 SGDLS and CDR2 YYNGEE. This chain's CDR3 is CASSATGTYGYTF. CDR3 sequence (DNA): TGTGCCAGCAGCGCGACAGGGACGTATGGCTACACCTTC.

This clonotype was counted once. The chain couples TRBV25-1 to TRBJ2-1; D is uncertain. Between the trimmed V and J ends, which lost 2 bases and 9 bases, there was a span of 14 bases. Germline V gene data show CDR1 as MGHDK and CDR2 as SYGVNS. This CDR3 has 14 residues. In DNA form, the CDR3 reads TGTGCCAGCAGTGAACTGCAGCCCCTCAGTGAGCAGTTCTTC. It is translated as CASSELQPLSEQFF.

CDR3 loop: CATSDSGTPYQPQHF. The CDR3 region has the DNA TGTGCCACCAGTGATTCCGGGACACCCTATCAGCCCCAGCATTTT. The chain links TRBV24-1 to TRBJ1-5; D perhaps matches TRBD1 (6 bases). The germline V and J ends were trimmed by 2 bases and 5 bases, with 12 bases remaining between them. Germline V gives CDR1 KGHDR, CDR2 SFDVKD. The CDR3 covers 15 residues.

This clonotype appeared once. This CDR3 reads CASSTGQLNTEAFF. The CDR3 DNA reads TGTGCCAGCAGCACCGGACAGTTGAACACTGAAGCTTTCTTT. The gene calls are TRBV13 and TRBJ1-1, with D possibly matching TRBD1 (6 bases). Trimming left V 5 bases short and J 0 bases short, with 10 bases between. Germline assignment: CDR1 PRHDT and CDR2 FYEKMQ (reference sequence). This CDR3 spans 14 amino acids.

V usage is TRBV20-1 and J usage is TRBJ1-2, with a weak D call TRBD1 (6 bases). CDR1 is DFQATT and CDR2 is SNEGSKA in the germline V gene (reference sequence). The CDR3 loop spans 12 amino acids. The CDR3 protein is CSTSQGRDGYTF. The CDR3 DNA follows: TGCAGCACTTCACAGGGTAGAGATGGCTACACCTTC.

The rearrangement joins TRBV4-1 to TRBJ2-1; the D gene could be TRBD1 or TRBD2 (6 bases each). The CDR3 is 14 residues long. From germline, CDR1 is MGHRA and CDR2 YSYEKL. The V end lost 1 base, the J end lost 8 bases, and 12 bases lay between the germline ends. In DNA, the CDR3 is TGCGCCAGCAGCCAAGGGGGGGCTAGCGATGAGCAGTTCTTC. It specifies CASSQGGASDEQFF.

This clonotype was observed once. This chain connects TRBV28 to TRBJ2-3; 7 positions match TRBD1. The CDR3 length is 14 residues. Germline V gene data show CDR1 as MDHEN and CDR2 as SYDVKM. V shed 6 bases, J shed 5 bases, and the junction held 8 bases outside the gene matches. The CDR3 nucleotides read TGTGCCAGCAGCCCCGACAGGGTTGAAGATACGCAGTATTTT. This sequence encodes CASSPDRVEDTQYF.

This chain links TRBV20-1 with TRBJ2-7; D unresolved. CDR1 and CDR2 (germline): DFQATT, SNEGSKA (reference sequence). Trimming shortened V by 5 bases and J by 3 bases, and 20 bases separated the two germline ends. The CDR3 contains 15 residues. CDR3 DNA: TGCAGTGCTTGGTCCCCTCGGCAGGCCAACTACGAGCAGTACTTC. It codes for CSAWSPRQANYEQYF.

V gene TRBV6-2 or TRBV6-3 combines with J gene TRBJ2-3, with 7 bases aligning to TRBD2. The germline CDR1 and CDR2 sequences are MNHEY and SVGEGT. CDR3 size: 15 residues. V shed 2 bases, J shed 3 bases, and the junction held 5 bases outside the gene matches. CDR3 sequence: CASSYLGGKTDTQYF. The CDR3 nucleotides are TGTGCCAGCAGTTACCTCGGGGGGAAGACAGATACGCAGTATTTT.